This passage covers 18 T cell receptor beta chains from one sample sequenced in a study of blood T cells in healthy people across ages. The use of a sample-barcoded 5' primer and a J-beta primer mix characterized a second PCR of about 6 to 11 cycles. TCRdb re-called the 5' RACE reads through MiXCR, storing one row per CDR3 protein. The repertoire has fewer than 1,000,000 distinct CDR3 sequences, about 45% of them found once; the top ten carry 15% to 20%. Specimen: blood. The receptors stem from a man at least 80 years old in good health.

The chain couples TRBV12-3 or TRBV12-4 to TRBJ2-7, with TRBD1 matching 9 bases. This CDR3 is 14 amino acids long. Germline trimming cut 7 bases from V and 3 bases from J; bases unmatched to any gene: 7. CDR3 in amino acids: CASTRTGDYYEQYF. CDR3 DNA: TGTGCCAGCACCCGGACAGGGGATTACTACGAGCAGTACTTC.

The chain carries TRBV7-2 and TRBJ2-7; either TRBD1 or TRBD2 may supply D (5 bases each). The V end lost 0 bases, the J end lost 6 bases, and 12 bases lay between the germline ends. The CDR3 runs to 14 residues. CDR1 is SGHTA, CDR2 FQGNSA, per germline. The CDR3 DNA reads as TGTGCCAGCAGCTTAGCGACGGGAAGGGGCGAGCAGTACTTC. This translates into CASSLATGRGEQYF. Together with reference TRBV7-2 and TRBJ2-7, the CDR3 gives the full variable domain: GAGVSQSPSNKVTEKGKDVELRCDPISGHTALYWYRQSLGQGLEFLIYFQGNSAPDKSGLPSDRFSAERTGGSVSTLTIQRTQQEDSAVYLCASSLATGRGEQYFGPGTRLTVT.

Regarding this clonotype: At one end, the junction sequence differs from germline, possibly due to a read error. V usage is TRBV7-2 and J usage is TRBJ1-6; D ambiguous. This CDR3 comprises 14 residues. Germline V gene data show CDR1 as SGHTA and CDR2 as FQGNSA. CDR3 nucleotides: TGTGCCGGCAGCTTAGCGCCCCGTAATTCACCCCTCCACTTT. Residues: CAGSLAPRNSPLHF.

This clonotype was seen a few times. Here the CDR3 reads CASSVVLAGHNEQFF. CDR3 nucleotide sequence: TGTGCCAGCAGCGTAGTCCTAGCGGGACACAATGAGCAGTTCTTC. The chain recombines TRBV9 with TRBJ2-1; 9 positions agree with TRBD2. Unmatched junction bases numbered 3, after V lost 0 bases and J lost 5 bases. This CDR3 is built from 15 residues. Germline loops: CDR1 SGDLS, CDR2 YYNGEE.

The chain recombines TRBV21-1 with TRBJ2-6; the table assigns TRBD1, which was not confirmed against the DNA. TRBV21-1 is given as a pseudogene. The CDR3 is 17 residues long. The CDR3 sequence: CASSKRGESSGANVLTF. CDR3 nucleotide sequence: TGTGCCAGCAGCAAAAGAGGGGAGAGCTCTGGGGCCAACGTCCTGACTTTC.

The chain recombines TRBV6-5 with TRBJ1-4; possibly TRBD1 for D (5 bases). V was trimmed by 0 bases and J by 3 bases, leaving 17 bases between them. CDR3 length equals 18 residues. The germline gives CDR1 MNHEY, CDR2 SVGAGI. CDR3 bases: TGTGCCAGCAGTTACTCGTCGGGCAGGGAGGTACCTAATGAAAAACTGTTTTTT. Translation gives CASSYSSGREVPNEKLFF.

CDR3 in DNA: TGTGCCAGCAGCTTAGTACTAGCGGGAGGCATATACAATGAGCAGTACTTC. Translation gives CASSLVLAGGIYNEQYF. The chain is built from TRBV7-2 and TRBJ2-7, with 12 bases lining up with TRBD2. Per the germline V gene, CDR1 is SGHTA and CDR2 is FQGNSA. This CDR3 spans 17 amino acids. V shed 1 base and J 7 bases; nucleotides not matched to a gene: 11.

This clonotype came up a few times. V gene TRBV29-1 combines with J gene TRBJ2-1, with TRBD2 matching 12 bases. The CDR3 consists of 17 residues. With V trimmed by 1 base and J by 0 bases, 4 bases remained unmatched. From germline, CDR1 is SQVTM and CDR2 ANQGSEA. CDR3 residues: CSVEVLAGGSSYNEQFF. The CDR3 DNA reads TGCAGCGTTGAAGTTCTAGCGGGGGGGAGCTCCTACAATGAGCAGTTCTTC.

Regarding this clonotype: A much larger clone is a single base away; this may be a read error. The chain has TRBV29-1 and TRBJ2-7; 8 nucleotides align to TRBD2. The CDR3 loop spans 15 amino acids. V lost 4 bases and J lost 4; bases outside the gene matches: 12. Germline CDR1 and CDR2: SQVTM and ANQGSEA. The CDR3 loop is CSVGGVAGKLYEQYF. For the CDR3, the DNA is TGCAGCGTTGGCGGAGTAGCGGGAAAACTTTACGAGCAGTACTTC.

This clonotype was counted between two and nine times. J is TRBJ2-7 and V is TRBV6-6, with TRBD2 matching over 9 bases. After removal of 0 bases from V and 8 bases from J, the junction contained 5 bases not matched to a gene. Germline values: CDR1 MNHNY, CDR2 SVGAGI (reference sequence). CDR3 length: 14 amino acids. The CDR3 nucleotides read TGTGCCAGCAGTTACTCGAAGCTAGCGGGAAAGCAGTACTTC. It yields the protein CASSYSKLAGKQYF.

This clonotype was observed once. CDR3 nucleotides: TGTGCCAGCAGCCAAGAGACAGCCATGCAAGCTAATGAAAAACTGTTTTTT. Protein: CASSQETAMQANEKLFF. The rearrangement links TRBV4-2 to TRBJ1-4, with TRBD1 as a possible D gene (5 bases). CDR1 and CDR2 from the germline V gene are LGHNA and YNFKEQ. The CDR3 is 17 amino acids. V lost 0 bases, J lost 3 bases, and 14 bases lay in between.

This rearrangement joins TRBV20-1 to TRBJ2-7; no clear D gene. The germline V and J ends were trimmed by 1 base and 3 bases, with 10 bases remaining between them. The germline V gene has CDR1 DFQATT and CDR2 SNEGSKA (reference sequence). CDR3 size: 13 residues. CDR3 sequence (DNA): TGCAGTGCTAGAGCGGCCGGGTTCTACGAGCAGTACTTC. It is translated as CSARAAGFYEQYF.

This chain uses TRBV20-1 with TRBJ2-4, with D perhaps TRBD1 (5 bases). Gene TRBJ2-7 matches the end of the DNA better, so the J call may be wrong. CDR3 length equals 13 residues. Germline lookup yields CDR1 DFQATT and CDR2 SNEGSKA (reference sequence). The CDR3 nucleotides read TGCAGTGCTAGAGATGGGGCCGTGTACGAGCAGTACTTC. Translating it yields CSARDGAVYEQYF.

The CDR3 DNA reads TGCAGCGTTGTAGGGACAGGGACATTAAGCTCCTACAATGAGCAGTTCTTC. Its translation: CSVVGTGTLSSYNEQFF. The chain combines TRBV29-1 with TRBJ2-1, with 9 bases lining up with TRBD1. Germline V lookup: CDR1 SQVTM, CDR2 ANQGSEA. Unmatched junction bases numbered 10, after V lost 4 bases and J lost 0 bases. The CDR3 length is 17 residues.

This clonotype was seen more than once but under ten times. The genes are TRBV15 and TRBJ2-4; D may be TRBD2 (7 bases). The CDR3 is made up of 15 amino acids. Trimming removed 0 bases at V and 6 bases at J, with 12 bases between. Germline V CDR1 and CDR2: LNHNV, YYDKDF (reference sequence). Here the CDR3 reads CATSRERGQGNIQYF. CDR3 bases: TGTGCCACCAGCAGAGAGCGGGGGCAGGGAAACATTCAGTACTTC. Based on the CDR3 plus reference TRBV15 and TRBJ2-4, the full variable domain is DAMVIQNPRYQVTQFGKPVTLSCSQTLNHNVMYWYQQKSSQAPKLLFHYYDKDFNNEADTPDNFQSRRPNTSFCFLDIRSPGLGDTAMYLCATSRERGQGNIQYFGAGTRLSVL.

This clonotype was seen at least ten times. The chain has TRBV25-1 and TRBJ2-5; D unclear. Germline V gene data show CDR1 as MGHDK and CDR2 as SYGVNS. The V and J ends lost 6 bases and 9 bases respectively, with 17 bases between them. This CDR3 is built from 13 residues. Written as DNA, the CDR3 is TGTGCCAGCAGCCCAGAACTGGTGGAGTCCCAGTACTTC. Residues: CASSPELVESQYF.

The chain couples TRBV6-1 to TRBJ1-5; D is unresolved. Trimming stripped 4 bases from V and 1 base from J, with 14 bases between. The CDR3 covers 16 residues. Germline CDR1 is MNHNS and CDR2 is SASEGT. CDR3 sequence: CASSAPAEGSNQPQHF. The CDR3 nucleotides read TGTGCCAGCAGTGCCCCCGCAGAGGGAAGCAATCAGCCCCAGCATTTT.

This clonotype was counted a single time. J is TRBJ1-5 and V is TRBV24-1; 9 bases map to TRBD1. The germline V gene encodes CDR1 KGHDR and CDR2 SFDVKD. The CDR3 extends over 15 amino acids. Trimming took 5 bases from V and 2 from J; bases not matched to a gene: 3. CDR3 region: CATSGWTGGNQPQHF. The CDR3 DNA follows: TGTGCCACCAGTGGCTGGACAGGGGGCAATCAGCCCCAGCATTTT.